The 5 T cell receptor beta chains reported below all come from one sample, sequenced in a study of Graves' ophthalmopathy and Graves' hyperthyroidism. Using RNA transcripts, the TCR beta CDR3 regions were amplified. Second-round multiplex PCR came after first-round RT-PCR with HTBI primers. TCRdb redid the calling of the multiplex PCR reads with MiXCR, one entry per CDR3 protein. Counted here are approximately 540,000 distinct CDR3 sequences, roughly 39% occurring once; the ten biggest clones make up roughly 4.5%. The source material was peripheral blood or thyroid tissue (not recorded which). All receptors derive from an adult man with Graves' hyperthyroidism.

This clonotype has only a few counts. V is TRBV10-3 and J is TRBJ2-7, with 7 nucleotides matching TRBD1. J was trimmed by 6 bases and V by 5 bases; bases with no gene match: 10. This CDR3 has 14 amino acids. CDR1 is ENHRY, CDR2 SYGVKD, per germline. CDR3 sequence (DNA): TGTGCCATCAGTCAAAAGACAGGGCTCGCCGAGCAGTACTTC. Protein product: CAISQKTGLAEQYF.

This clonotype was seen ten or more times. The gene calls are TRBV5-5 and TRBJ2-7; tentative D call: TRBD1 (6 bases). Trimming shortened V by 5 bases and J by 3 bases, and 18 bases separated the two germline ends. Germline CDR1 is SGHKS and CDR2 is YYEKEE (reference sequence). This CDR3 comprises 15 residues. In DNA form, the CDR3 reads TGTGCCAGCAGTTACGACCCGGGACACAACTACGAGCAGTACTTC. The encoded protein is CASSYDPGHNYEQYF.

The chain employs TRBV7-6 and TRBJ2-7, with D perhaps being TRBD1 or TRBD2 (5 bases each). CDR3 size: 17 residues. CDR1 is SGHVS and CDR2 is FNYEAQ in the germline V gene. V lost 5 bases and J lost 7, with 27 bases in between. The CDR3 region has the DNA TGTGCCAGCAGCCTAGGGGCCTTACGGGGACGGTACAATGAGCAGTACTTC. It is translated as CASSLGALRGRYNEQYF.

This clonotype came up many times. The chain couples TRBV7-9 to TRBJ1-2; a possible D gene is TRBD1 (5 bases). Trimming removed 1 base from V and 4 bases from J, with 16 bases in between. Looked up from germline, CDR1 is SEHNR and CDR2 is FQNEAQ (reference sequence). The CDR3 spans 16 residues. The CDR3 sequence: CASSLGPQGPAYGYTF. The DNA of the CDR3 is TGTGCCAGCAGCTTAGGCCCCCAGGGCCCTGCCTATGGCTACACCTTC.

This clonotype appeared many times. V usage is TRBV6-5 and J usage is TRBJ1-1; D call uncertain. CDR3 size: 13 residues. Between the trimmed V and J ends, which lost 5 bases and 5 bases, there was a span of 12 bases. Per germline, CDR1 MNHEY and CDR2 SVGAGI. CDR3 sequence (DNA): TGTGCCAGCAGTCCTGGCGGCGGGACTGAAGCTTTCTTT. Translating it yields CASSPGGGTEAFF.